These 30 T cell receptor beta chains were all obtained from the same sample, sequenced in a study of cytomegalovirus exposure and HLA in healthy donors (dated by TCRdb to the late 2010s). Library preparation was by the immunoSEQ multiplex PCR assay. This immuneACCESS table, as held by TCRdb, lists in-frame sequences with V and J called but not all clones. Of the missing ones, under half trace to an unresolved V gene in checked studies; the others have no known cause. The sample table shows tens of thousands of clones, and 93% are seen once. Less than 4% of the sample is taken by the ten largest. Sample: PBMCs. Receptors were obtained from a young woman in good health and CMV-seronegative.

V is TRBV7-2 and J is TRBJ2-7; the D gene is possibly TRBD1 (5 bases). From germline, CDR1 is SGHTA and CDR2 FQGNSA. V lost 5 bases and J lost 2, with 13 bases in between. The CDR3 runs to 14 residues. The CDR3 region is CASSPVQGAYEQYF. The DNA for the CDR3 is TGTGCCAGCAGCCCCGTCCAGGGTGCCTACGAGCAGTACTTC.

V is TRBV11-2 and J is TRBJ1-1; no clear D. Trimming cost V 0 bases and J 4 bases, with 12 bases left between them. The germline CDR1 and CDR2 sequences are SGHAT and FQNNGV. CDR3 length: 15 residues. For the CDR3, the DNA is TGTGCCAGCAGCTTAGATGGAACCGGAGTCACTGAAGCTTTCTTT. Protein product: CASSLDGTGVTEAFF.

The chain carries TRBV6-5 and TRBJ2-7, with D possibly TRBD2 on 6 matching bases. This CDR3 has 14 residues. The V end lost 4 bases, the J end lost 2 bases, and 12 bases lay between the germline ends. CDR1 is MNHEY, CDR2 SVGAGI, per germline. In DNA, the CDR3 is TGTGCCAGCAGTTTAGGGGAGGATGCCTACGAGCAGTACTTC. This sequence encodes CASSLGEDAYEQYF.

For the CDR3, the DNA is TGCGCCAGCAGCTTGGTTGCTAGCGGGATGAATGAGCAGTTCTTC. Residues: CASSLVASGMNEQFF. V and J are TRBV5-1 and TRBJ2-1, with 9 bases fitting TRBD2. J was trimmed by 7 bases and V by 0 bases; bases with no gene match: 5. This CDR3 has 15 amino acids. From germline, CDR1 is SGHRS and CDR2 YFSETQ.

The chain employs TRBV9 and TRBJ1-1, with D uncertain. CDR3 size: 13 residues. V lost 0 bases to trimming and J lost 4 bases, with 7 bases between them. The germline V gene has CDR1 SGDLS and CDR2 YYNGEE. The CDR3 region has the DNA TGTGCCAGCAGCGTAGACCCAGGCACTGAAGCTTTCTTT. Protein: CASSVDPGTEAFF.

This clone was counted a single time. This chain uses TRBV28 with TRBJ2-3; D unclear. Germline V gene data show CDR1 as MDHEN and CDR2 as SYDVKM. CDR3 length: 17 residues. Trimming took off 1 base at V and 4 bases at J, with 18 bases between the two ends. CDR3 in DNA: TGTGCCAGCAGTTTATACCCACGACACACACAGCCAGATACGCAGTATTTT. Its translation: CASSLYPRHTQPDTQYF. The variable domain in full, completed from reference TRBV28 and TRBJ2-3, reads DVKVTQSSRYLVKRTGEKVFLECVQDMDHENMFWYRQDPGLGLRLIYFSYDVKMKEKGDIPEGYSVSREKKERFSLILESASTNQTSMYLCASSLYPRHTQPDTQYFGPGTRLTVL.

The chain recombines TRBV5-1 with TRBJ2-7; 9 nucleotides align to TRBD2. This CDR3 comprises 15 residues. After removal of 0 bases from V and 5 bases from J, the junction contained 6 bases not matched to a gene. In germline, CDR1 is SGHRS, CDR2 YFSETQ. In DNA, the CDR3 is TGCGCCAGCAGCTTGGATGCGGGAGGGCCGGACGAGCAGTACTTC. Translated, it gives CASSLDAGGPDEQYF.

The rearrangement joins TRBV5-1 to TRBJ2-3; a weak D match, TRBD1 (5 bases). Trimming pared 4 bases from V and 2 bases from J, leaving 14 bases between. CDR1 and CDR2 from the germline V gene are SGHRS and YFSETQ. The CDR3 consists of 15 residues. The chain's CDR3 is CASSPPQGDTDTQYF. DNA for the CDR3: TGCGCCAGCAGCCCCCCCCAAGGGGACACAGATACGCAGTATTTT.

This clone was seen only a few times. CDR3 nucleotides: TGTGCCAGCACCCCGACAGGGGATAATTCACCCCTCCACTTT. This sequence encodes CASTPTGDNSPLHF. V gene TRBV27 combines with J gene TRBJ1-6; 8 nucleotides agree with TRBD1. The CDR3 is made up of 14 amino acids. Germline CDR1 reads MNHEY; CDR2 reads SMNVEV (reference sequence). The J segment lost 5 bases and the V segment lost 7 bases, leaving 4 bases of the junction unmatched.

The chain employs TRBV18 and TRBJ2-7; 11 bases map to TRBD2. The CDR3 extends over 15 amino acids. V was clipped by 3 bases and J by 2 bases; unmatched bases: 3. CDR1 and CDR2 (germline): KGHSH, LQKENI. Written as DNA, the CDR3 is TGTGCCAGCTCACCGACTAGCGGGGTACCCTACGAGCAGTACTTC. Its translation is CASSPTSGVPYEQYF.

The V and J genes are TRBV19 and TRBJ2-7, with 7 bases matching TRBD2. CDR1 LNHDA and CDR2 SQIVND come from the germline V gene (reference sequence). The CDR3 loop spans 15 amino acids. Trimming cost V 3 bases and J 6 bases; bases outside gene matches: 11. In DNA, the CDR3 is TGTGCCAGTAGTATGCGCGGCGGGAGTATCAGCGAGCAGTACTTC. Translation: CASSMRGGSISEQYF.

The CDR3: CASGSGGRRNIQYF. The CDR3 DNA sequence: TGTGCCAGCGGATCGGGCGGGAGGCGGAACATTCAGTACTTC. The chain uses TRBV11-2 and TRBJ2-4; TRBD2 matches 8 bases. V gave up 8 bases and J gave up 7 bases; unmatched junction bases: 10. The CDR3 is 14 amino acids. Germline CDR1 is SGHAT and CDR2 is FQNNGV.

This clone was recorded only once. Relative to the germline gene, one junction end is altered; a read error may explain this. The chain recombines TRBV11-2 with TRBJ2-3, with TRBD2 matching over 7 bases. CDR1 is SGHAT and CDR2 is FQNNGV in the germline V gene. The CDR3 loop spans 16 amino acids. DNA of the CDR3: TGTGCCAGCAGCTTAGATCTTCAGACTAGCAAAGATACGCAGTATTTT. The encoded protein is CASSLDLQTSKDTQYF.

The chain links TRBV28 to TRBJ2-7; 8 bases agree with TRBD1. This CDR3 has 14 residues. CDR1 and CDR2 (germline): MDHEN, SYDVKM. V gave up 8 bases and J gave up 0 bases; unmatched junction bases: 6. CDR3 DNA: TGTGCCAGCCAGTTTACAGGGGGCTCCTACGAGCAGTACTTC. Protein product: CASQFTGGSYEQYF.

The chain has TRBV5-1 and TRBJ1-5; TRBD1 aligns across 11 bases. The CDR3 has 16 amino acids. The J segment lost 7 bases and the V segment lost 4 bases, leaving 10 bases of the junction unmatched. Germline lookup yields CDR1 SGHRS and CDR2 YFSETQ. CDR3 bases: TGCGCCAGCAGCCCTGGGACAGGGGGAAGCGGGCAGCCCCAGCATTTT. Protein: CASSPGTGGSGQPQHF.

The rearrangement uses TRBV29-1 and TRBJ2-1; D remains ambiguous. Trimming shortened V by 2 bases and J by 9 bases, and 5 bases separated the two germline ends. Germline CDR1 SQVTM, CDR2 ANQGSEA. This CDR3 comprises 10 residues. The CDR3 is CSVELPEQFF. The DNA of the CDR3 is TGCAGCGTTGAACTTCCTGAGCAGTTCTTC.

This chain connects TRBV4-1 to TRBJ2-1; D gene unclear. This CDR3 contains 12 residues. The ends were cut back, 1 base at V and 6 bases at J, with 4 bases in the middle. Germline V lookup: CDR1 MGHRA, CDR2 YSYEKL. The CDR3 loop reads CASSQVSNEQFF. The CDR3 coding sequence is TGCGCCAGCAGCCAAGTTAGCAATGAGCAGTTCTTC.

The rearrangement joins TRBV4-1 to TRBJ2-1, with TRBD2 matching over 10 bases. V shed 0 bases and J 3 bases; nucleotides not matched to a gene: 2. This CDR3 comprises 16 residues. Germline V gene sequence: CDR1 MGHRA, CDR2 YSYEKL. CDR3 nucleotides: TGCGCCAGCAGCCAAGAAAGGACTAGCGGCTACAATGAGCAGTTCTTC. Its protein product is CASSQERTSGYNEQFF.

The V and J genes are TRBV6-1 and TRBJ2-7; no clear D gene. The germline V gene has CDR1 MNHNS and CDR2 SASEGT. V lost 2 bases to trimming and J lost 2 bases, with 4 bases between them. The CDR3 is 12 residues long. The CDR3 sequence: CASSEPAYEQYF. The CDR3 nucleotides are TGTGCCAGCAGTGAACCAGCCTACGAGCAGTACTTC.

The chain has TRBV11-2 and TRBJ2-3; 9 positions match TRBD2. There are 15 residues in the CDR3. Trimming took 0 bases from V and 6 from J; bases not matched to a gene: 4. The V gene's germline CDR1 is SGHAT and CDR2 FQNNGV. Here the CDR3 reads CASSLDLAGSDTQYF. The DNA for the CDR3 is TGTGCCAGCAGCTTAGATCTAGCGGGAAGCGATACGCAGTATTTT.

V gene TRBV7-9 combines with J gene TRBJ2-7; D gene uncertain. Trimming shortened V by 4 bases and J by 0 bases, and 13 bases separated the two germline ends. Per germline, CDR1 SEHNR and CDR2 FQNEAQ (reference sequence). The CDR3 is 15 residues long. This chain's CDR3 is CASSSDISSSYEQYF. The DNA of the CDR3 is TGTGCCAGCAGCTCAGACATCTCGAGCTCCTACGAGCAGTACTTC.

The chain is built from TRBV4-3 and TRBJ2-2, with D tentatively TRBD1 (7 bases). V lost 4 bases to trimming and J lost 3 bases, with 12 bases between them. The CDR3 length is 15 residues. Germline-derived CDR1 and CDR2 are LGHNA and YSLEER. In DNA, the CDR3 is TGCGCCAGCAGCCGGCGGGACAGAGACACCGGGGAGCTGTTTTTT. Translation gives CASSRRDRDTGELFF.

The chain couples TRBV5-6 to TRBJ1-3; D call uncertain. Deletions cut 1 base from V and 2 bases from J, with 13 bases between. The germline V gene has CDR1 SGHDT and CDR2 YYEEEE. The CDR3 sequence is 16 residues long. CDR3: CASSLRGLSTGNTIYF. The CDR3 DNA reads TGTGCCAGCAGCTTGCGAGGACTATCGACTGGAAACACCATATATTTT.

The gene calls are TRBV4-1 and TRBJ1-2; D uncertain. Germline values: CDR1 MGHRA, CDR2 YSYEKL. This CDR3 spans 14 amino acids. The germline V and J ends were trimmed by 1 base and 8 bases, with 14 bases remaining between them. The CDR3 here is CASSQVGGRGGYTF. The CDR3, as DNA: TGCGCCAGCAGCCAAGTCGGCGGCCGCGGAGGCTACACCTTC.

This sequence joins TRBV2 and TRBJ1-1, with 7 bases fitting TRBD1. The CDR3 consists of 14 residues. Germline CDR1 is SNHLY and CDR2 is FYNNEI. Losses at the gene ends were 4 bases for V and 5 bases for J; bases not matched to a gene: 7. The CDR3 is CASSVGGGQTEAFF. In nucleotides, the CDR3 is TGTGCCAGCAGTGTAGGAGGGGGCCAGACTGAAGCTTTCTTT.

V gene TRBV11-2 combines with J gene TRBJ1-5, with D possibly being TRBD1 (5 bases). Trimming pared 3 bases from V and 2 bases from J, leaving 23 bases between. Germline CDR1 SGHAT, CDR2 FQNNGV. The CDR3 is 19 amino acids. The CDR3 reads CASSFNEGIGGGGNQPQHF. The CDR3 DNA follows: TGTGCCAGCAGCTTTAACGAGGGGATCGGGGGGGGTGGCAATCAGCCCCAGCATTTT.

CDR3 sequence (DNA): TGTGCCAGCTCCCGGGGACAGAATGAAAAACTGTTTTTT. Residues: CASSRGQNEKLFF. J is TRBJ1-4 and V is TRBV18; 7 positions match TRBD1. Germline-derived CDR1 and CDR2 are KGHSH and LQKENI. The V gene end was trimmed by 6 bases and the J gene end by 5 bases; junction bases not matched to a gene: 3. This CDR3 region has 13 residues.

The V and J genes are TRBV6-6 and TRBJ1-5; no clear D gene. CDR3 length: 15 amino acids. Germline CDR1 MNHNY, CDR2 SVGAGI (reference sequence). V was clipped by 4 bases and J by 2 bases, with 12 bases between them. CDR3 bases: TGTGCCAGCAGTTCTGAGGGCGTGGGCAATCAGCCCCAGCATTTT. This codes for CASSSEGVGNQPQHF.

The chain uses TRBV4-2 and TRBJ1-1, with a weak D call TRBD1 (5 bases). The V gene's germline CDR1 is LGHNA and CDR2 YNFKEQ. The CDR3 runs to 15 residues. Trimming removed 0 bases at V and 1 base at J, with 9 bases between. In nucleotides, the CDR3 is TGTGCCAGCAGCCAAGACAGGGCCGGGAACACTGAAGCTTTCTTT. Encoded protein: CASSQDRAGNTEAFF.

The chain links TRBV7-2 to TRBJ2-2, with 10 bases fitting TRBD2. The CDR3 length is 15 residues. J was trimmed by 7 bases and V by 2 bases; bases with no gene match: 4. Per germline, CDR1 SGHTA and CDR2 FQGNSA. The CDR3 bases are TGTGCCAGCAGCTTAAAAAGCGGGGGGGTCGGGGAGCTGTTTTTT. This encodes CASSLKSGGVGELFF.